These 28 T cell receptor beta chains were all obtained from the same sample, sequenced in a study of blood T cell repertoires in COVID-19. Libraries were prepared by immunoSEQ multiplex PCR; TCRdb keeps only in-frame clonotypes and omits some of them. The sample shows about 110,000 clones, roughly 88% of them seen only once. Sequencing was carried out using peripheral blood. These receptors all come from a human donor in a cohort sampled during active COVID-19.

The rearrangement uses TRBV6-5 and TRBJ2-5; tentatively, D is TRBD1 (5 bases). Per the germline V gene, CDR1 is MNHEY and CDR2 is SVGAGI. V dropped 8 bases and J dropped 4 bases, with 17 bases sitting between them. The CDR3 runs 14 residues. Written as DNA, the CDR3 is TGTGCCAGCGCCCGACAGAATATAGTAGAGACCCAGTACTTC. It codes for CASARQNIVETQYF.

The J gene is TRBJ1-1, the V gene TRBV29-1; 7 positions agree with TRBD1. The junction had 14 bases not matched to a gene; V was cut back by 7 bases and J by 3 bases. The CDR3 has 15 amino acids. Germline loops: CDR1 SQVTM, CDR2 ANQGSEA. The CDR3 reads CSAGHPQGVDTEAFF. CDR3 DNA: TGCAGCGCCGGACATCCCCAGGGGGTTGACACTGAAGCTTTCTTT.

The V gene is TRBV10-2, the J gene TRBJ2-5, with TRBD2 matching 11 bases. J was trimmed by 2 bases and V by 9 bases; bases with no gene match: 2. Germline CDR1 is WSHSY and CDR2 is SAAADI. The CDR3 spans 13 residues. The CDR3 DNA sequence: TGCGCCAGTAGACTAGCGGGGCAAGAGACCCAGTACTTC. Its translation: CASRLAGQETQYF.

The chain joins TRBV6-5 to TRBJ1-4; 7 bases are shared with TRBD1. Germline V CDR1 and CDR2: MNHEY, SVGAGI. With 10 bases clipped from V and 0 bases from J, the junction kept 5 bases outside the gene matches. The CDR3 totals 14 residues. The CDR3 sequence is CATRTGATNEKLFF. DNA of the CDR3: TGTGCCACCCGGACAGGTGCAACTAATGAAAAACTGTTTTTT.

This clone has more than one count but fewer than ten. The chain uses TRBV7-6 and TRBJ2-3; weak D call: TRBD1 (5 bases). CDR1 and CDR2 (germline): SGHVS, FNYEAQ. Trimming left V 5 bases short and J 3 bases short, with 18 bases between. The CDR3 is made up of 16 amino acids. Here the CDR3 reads CASSPRGGGATDTQYF. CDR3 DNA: TGTGCCAGCAGCCCCCGTGGCGGTGGGGCGACAGATACGCAGTATTTT.

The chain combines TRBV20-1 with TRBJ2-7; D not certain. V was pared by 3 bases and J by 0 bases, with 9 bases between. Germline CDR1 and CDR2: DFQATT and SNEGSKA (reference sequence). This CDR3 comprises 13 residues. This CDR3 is CSASDTYSYEQYF. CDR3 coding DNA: TGCAGTGCTAGTGACACCTACTCCTACGAGCAGTACTTC.

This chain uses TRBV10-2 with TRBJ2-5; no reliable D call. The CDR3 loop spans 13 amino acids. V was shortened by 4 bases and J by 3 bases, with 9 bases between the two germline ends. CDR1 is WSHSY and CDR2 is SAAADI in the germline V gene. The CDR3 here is CASSGRGKETQYF. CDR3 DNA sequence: TGCGCCAGCAGTGGGCGAGGAAAAGAGACCCAGTACTTC.

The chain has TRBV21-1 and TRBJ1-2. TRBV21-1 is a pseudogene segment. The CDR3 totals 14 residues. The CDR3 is CASSNRGSPPKNTF. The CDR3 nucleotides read TGTGCCAGCAGCAATAGAGGCAGTCCCCCAAAGAACACCTTC.

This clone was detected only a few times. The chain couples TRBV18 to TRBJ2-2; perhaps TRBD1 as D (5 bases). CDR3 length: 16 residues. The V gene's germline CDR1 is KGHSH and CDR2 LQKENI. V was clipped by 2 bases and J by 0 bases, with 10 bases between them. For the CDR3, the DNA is TGTGCCAGCTCACCAGAGACAGCTACGAACACCGGGGAGCTGTTTTTT. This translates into CASSPETATNTGELFF. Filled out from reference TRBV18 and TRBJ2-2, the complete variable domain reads NAGVMQNPRHLVRRRGQEARLRCSPMKGHSHVYWYRQLPEEGLKFMVYLQKENIIDESGMPKERFSAEFPKEGPSILRIQQVVRGDSAAYFCASSPETATNTGELFFGEGSRLTVL.

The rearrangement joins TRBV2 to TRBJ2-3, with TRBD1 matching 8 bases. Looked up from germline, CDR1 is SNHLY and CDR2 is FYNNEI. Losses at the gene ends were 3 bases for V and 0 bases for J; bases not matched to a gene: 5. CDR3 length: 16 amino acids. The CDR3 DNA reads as TGTGCCAGCAGTGATGACAGGGGTACTAGCACAGATACGCAGTATTTT. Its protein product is CASSDDRGTSTDTQYF. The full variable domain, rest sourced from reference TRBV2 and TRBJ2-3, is EPEVTQTPSHQVTQMGQEVILRCVPISNHLYFYWYRQILGQKVEFLVSFYNNEISEKSEIFDDQFSVERPDGSNFTLKIRSTKLEDSAMYFCASSDDRGTSTDTQYFGPGTRLTVL.

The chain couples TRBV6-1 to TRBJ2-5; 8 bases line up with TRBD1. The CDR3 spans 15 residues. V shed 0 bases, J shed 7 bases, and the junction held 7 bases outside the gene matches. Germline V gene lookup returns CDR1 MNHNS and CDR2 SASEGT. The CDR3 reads CASSEATGGRVTQYF. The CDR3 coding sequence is TGTGCCAGCAGTGAAGCTACAGGGGGACGGGTGACCCAGTACTTC.

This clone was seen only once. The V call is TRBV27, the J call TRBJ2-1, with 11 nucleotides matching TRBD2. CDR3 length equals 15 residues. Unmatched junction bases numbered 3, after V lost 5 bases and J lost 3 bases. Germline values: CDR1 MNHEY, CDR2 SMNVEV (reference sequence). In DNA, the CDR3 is TGTGCCAGCAGTCGGACTAGCGGGCACTACAATGAGCAGTTCTTC. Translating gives CASSRTSGHYNEQFF.

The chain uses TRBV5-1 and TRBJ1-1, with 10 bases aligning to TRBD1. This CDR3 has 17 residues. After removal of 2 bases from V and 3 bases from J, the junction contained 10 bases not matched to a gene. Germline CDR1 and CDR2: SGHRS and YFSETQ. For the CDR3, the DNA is TGCGCCAGCAGCTTCTCACCGACAGGGGGCTTGGACACTGAAGCTTTCTTT. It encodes CASSFSPTGGLDTEAFF.

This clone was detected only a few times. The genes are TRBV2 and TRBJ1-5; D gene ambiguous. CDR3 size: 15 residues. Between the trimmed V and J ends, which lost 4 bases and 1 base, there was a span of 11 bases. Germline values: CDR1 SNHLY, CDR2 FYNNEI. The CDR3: CASSGSQISNQPQHF. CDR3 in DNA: TGTGCCAGCAGTGGGAGCCAGATCAGCAATCAGCCCCAGCATTTT.

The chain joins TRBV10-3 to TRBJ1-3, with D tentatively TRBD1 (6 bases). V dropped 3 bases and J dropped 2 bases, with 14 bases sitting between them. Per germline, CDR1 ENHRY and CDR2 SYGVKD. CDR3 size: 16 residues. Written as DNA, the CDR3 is TGTGCCATCAGTGATGGGGCTACAGGGACTGGAAACACCATATATTTT. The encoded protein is CAISDGATGTGNTIYF.

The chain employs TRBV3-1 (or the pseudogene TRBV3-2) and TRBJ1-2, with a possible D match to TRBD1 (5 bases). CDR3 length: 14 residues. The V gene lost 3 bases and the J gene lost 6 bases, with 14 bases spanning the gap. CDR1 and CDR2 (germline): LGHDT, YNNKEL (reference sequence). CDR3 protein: CASSHLTTVDGYTF. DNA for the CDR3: TGTGCCAGCAGCCATTTAACGACAGTGGATGGCTACACCTTC.

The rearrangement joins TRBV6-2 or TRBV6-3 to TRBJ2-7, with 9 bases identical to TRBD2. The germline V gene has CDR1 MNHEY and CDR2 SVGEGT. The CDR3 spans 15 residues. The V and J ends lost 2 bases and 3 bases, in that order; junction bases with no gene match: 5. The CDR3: CASSYESGGLYEQYF. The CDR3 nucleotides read TGTGCCAGCAGTTACGAGAGCGGGGGGCTCTACGAGCAGTACTTC.

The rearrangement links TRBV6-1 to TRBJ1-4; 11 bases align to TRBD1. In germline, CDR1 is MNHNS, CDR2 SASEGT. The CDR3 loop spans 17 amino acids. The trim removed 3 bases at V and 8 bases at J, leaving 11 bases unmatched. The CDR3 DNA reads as TGTGCCAGCAGTGACCGCCCAGGGACAGGGGGTTTCGAAAAACTGTTTTTT. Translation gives CASSDRPGTGGFEKLFF.

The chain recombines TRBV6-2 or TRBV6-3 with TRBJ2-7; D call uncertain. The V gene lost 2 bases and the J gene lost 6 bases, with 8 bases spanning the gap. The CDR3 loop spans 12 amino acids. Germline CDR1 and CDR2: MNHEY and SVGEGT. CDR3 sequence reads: CASSYPASEQYF. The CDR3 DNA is TGTGCCAGCAGTTACCCGGCTAGCGAGCAGTACTTC.

CDR3 in amino acids: CASSSGDPNQPQHF. CDR3 coding DNA: TGTGCCAGCAGCTCGGGGGATCCCAATCAGCCCCAGCATTTT. The chain links TRBV7-9 to TRBJ1-5, with a possible D match to TRBD1 (5 bases). The V and J ends lost 4 bases and 3 bases respectively, with 10 bases between them. CDR1 is SEHNR, CDR2 FQNEAQ, per germline (reference sequence). The CDR3 extends over 14 amino acids.

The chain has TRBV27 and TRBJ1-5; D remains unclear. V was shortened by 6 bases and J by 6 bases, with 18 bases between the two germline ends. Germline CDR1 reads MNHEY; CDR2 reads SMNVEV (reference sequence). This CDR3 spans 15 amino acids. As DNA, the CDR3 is TGTGCCAGCAGCCTCGGACGGGGAGAAGGTCAGCCCCAGCATTTT. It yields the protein CASSLGRGEGQPQHF.

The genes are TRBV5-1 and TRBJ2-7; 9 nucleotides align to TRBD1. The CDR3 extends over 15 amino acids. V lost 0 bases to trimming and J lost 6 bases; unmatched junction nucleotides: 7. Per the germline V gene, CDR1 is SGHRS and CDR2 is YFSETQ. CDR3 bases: TGCGCCAGCAGCTTGGCGGGACAGGGTTTCTCCGAGCAGTACTTC. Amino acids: CASSLAGQGFSEQYF.

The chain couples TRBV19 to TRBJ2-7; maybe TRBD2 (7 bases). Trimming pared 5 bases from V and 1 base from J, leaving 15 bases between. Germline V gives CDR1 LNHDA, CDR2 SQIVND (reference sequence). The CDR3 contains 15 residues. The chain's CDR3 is CASSPFGGLSYEQYF. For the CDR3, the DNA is TGTGCCAGTAGTCCTTTCGGGGGGCTTTCCTACGAGCAGTACTTC.

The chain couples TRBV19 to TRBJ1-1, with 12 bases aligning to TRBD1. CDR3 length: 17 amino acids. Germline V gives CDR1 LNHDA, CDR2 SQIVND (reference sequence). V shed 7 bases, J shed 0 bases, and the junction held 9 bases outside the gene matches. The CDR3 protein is CASTGQGAAYMNTEAFF. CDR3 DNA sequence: TGTGCCAGTACGGGACAGGGGGCGGCTTACATGAACACTGAAGCTTTCTTT.

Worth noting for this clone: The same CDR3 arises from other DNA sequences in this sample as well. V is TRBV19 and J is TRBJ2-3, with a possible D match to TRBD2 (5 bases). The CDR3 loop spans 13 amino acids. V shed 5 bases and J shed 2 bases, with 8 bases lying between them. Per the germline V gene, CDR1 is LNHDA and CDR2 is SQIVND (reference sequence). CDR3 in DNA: TGTGCCAGTAGTTGGACTTCCACAGATACGCAGTATTTT. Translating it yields CASSWTSTDTQYF. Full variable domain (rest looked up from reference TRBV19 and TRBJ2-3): DGGITQSPKYLFRKEGQNVTLSCEQNLNHDAMYWYRQDPGQGLRLIYYSQIVNDFQKGDIAEGYSVSREKKESFPLTVTSAQKNPTAFYLCASSWTSTDTQYFGPGTRLTVL.

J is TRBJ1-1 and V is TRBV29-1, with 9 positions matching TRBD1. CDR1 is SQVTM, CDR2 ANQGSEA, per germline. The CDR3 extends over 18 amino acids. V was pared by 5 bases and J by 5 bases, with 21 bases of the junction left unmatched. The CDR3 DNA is TGCAGCGTTCAAAAATTGGCGGGACAGGGCTCCCTAGGGACTGAAGCTTTCTTT. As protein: CSVQKLAGQGSLGTEAFF.

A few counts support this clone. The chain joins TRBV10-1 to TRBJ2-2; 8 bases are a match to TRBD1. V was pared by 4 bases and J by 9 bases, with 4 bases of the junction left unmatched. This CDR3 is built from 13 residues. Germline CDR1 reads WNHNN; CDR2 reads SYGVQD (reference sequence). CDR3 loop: CASSGRTGWELFF. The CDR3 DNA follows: TGCGCCAGCAGTGGAAGGACAGGGTGGGAGCTGTTTTTT.

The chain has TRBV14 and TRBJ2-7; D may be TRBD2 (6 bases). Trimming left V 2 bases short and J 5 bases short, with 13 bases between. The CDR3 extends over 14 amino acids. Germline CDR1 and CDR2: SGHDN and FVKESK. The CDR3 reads CASSQPGEKDEQYF. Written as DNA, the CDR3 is TGTGCCAGCAGCCAACCGGGGGAAAAGGACGAGCAGTACTTC.